The present entry profiles one TCR beta chain with its context. This sample was taken from a study of blood T cell repertoires in COVID-19. V shed 6 bases and J 8 bases; nucleotides not matched to a gene: 8. This CDR3 spans 13 amino acids. Libraries were prepared by immunoSEQ multiplex PCR; TCRdb keeps only in-frame clonotypes and omits some of them. This repertoire shows approximately 220,000 clones, roughly 85% found once; its top ten account for roughly 5%. The receptor's source is a woman aged 45 to 65 who had been exposed to COVID-19. Sequencing was performed on PBMCs or T cells enriched from blood (not recorded which). V usage is TRBV12-3 or TRBV12-4 and J usage is TRBJ1-2, with TRBD1 identical over 8 bases. The CDR3 protein is CASRITGGLGYTF. The CDR3 DNA reads as TGTGCCAGCAGAATTACAGGGGGACTCGGCTACACCTTC.